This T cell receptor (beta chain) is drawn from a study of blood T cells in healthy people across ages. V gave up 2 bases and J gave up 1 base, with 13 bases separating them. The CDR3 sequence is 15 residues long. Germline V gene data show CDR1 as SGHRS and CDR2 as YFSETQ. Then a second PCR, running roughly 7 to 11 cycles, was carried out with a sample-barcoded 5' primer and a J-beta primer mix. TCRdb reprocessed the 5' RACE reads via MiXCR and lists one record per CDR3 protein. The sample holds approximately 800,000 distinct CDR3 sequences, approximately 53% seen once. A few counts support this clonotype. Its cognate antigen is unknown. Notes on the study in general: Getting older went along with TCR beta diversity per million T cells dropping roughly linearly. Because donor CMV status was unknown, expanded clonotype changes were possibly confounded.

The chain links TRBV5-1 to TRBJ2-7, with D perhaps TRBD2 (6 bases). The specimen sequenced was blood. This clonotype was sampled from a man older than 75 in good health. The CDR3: CASSFDPGVSYEQYF. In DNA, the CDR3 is TGCGCCAGCAGCTTCGATCCGGGGGTTTCCTACGAGCAGTACTTC.